This TCR beta chain was sequenced for a study of blood T cells in healthy people across ages. Study-wide points: A strong correlation between TCR beta diversity and naive T cell percentage was seen.

This clonotype was counted between two and nine times. Antigen: not known. Alongside a J-beta primer mix, a sample-barcoded 5' primer served in a second PCR lasting roughly 6 to 11 cycles. Each CDR3 protein gets one entry after TCRdb re-called the 5' RACE reads with MiXCR. The sample yields roughly 800,000 distinct CDR3 sequences, roughly 60% seen once. The CDR3 spans 13 residues. In germline, CDR1 is MNHNS, CDR2 SASEGT. Trimming shortened V by 4 bases and J by 3 bases, and 10 bases separated the two germline ends. This clonotype originated in a man between 25 and 39 years old in good health. Source material: blood. The chain uses TRBV6-1 and TRBJ2-7; D perhaps matches TRBD2 (5 bases). The CDR3: CASSGGAYYEQYF. DNA of the CDR3: TGTGCCAGCAGTGGGGGAGCTTACTACGAGCAGTACTTC.